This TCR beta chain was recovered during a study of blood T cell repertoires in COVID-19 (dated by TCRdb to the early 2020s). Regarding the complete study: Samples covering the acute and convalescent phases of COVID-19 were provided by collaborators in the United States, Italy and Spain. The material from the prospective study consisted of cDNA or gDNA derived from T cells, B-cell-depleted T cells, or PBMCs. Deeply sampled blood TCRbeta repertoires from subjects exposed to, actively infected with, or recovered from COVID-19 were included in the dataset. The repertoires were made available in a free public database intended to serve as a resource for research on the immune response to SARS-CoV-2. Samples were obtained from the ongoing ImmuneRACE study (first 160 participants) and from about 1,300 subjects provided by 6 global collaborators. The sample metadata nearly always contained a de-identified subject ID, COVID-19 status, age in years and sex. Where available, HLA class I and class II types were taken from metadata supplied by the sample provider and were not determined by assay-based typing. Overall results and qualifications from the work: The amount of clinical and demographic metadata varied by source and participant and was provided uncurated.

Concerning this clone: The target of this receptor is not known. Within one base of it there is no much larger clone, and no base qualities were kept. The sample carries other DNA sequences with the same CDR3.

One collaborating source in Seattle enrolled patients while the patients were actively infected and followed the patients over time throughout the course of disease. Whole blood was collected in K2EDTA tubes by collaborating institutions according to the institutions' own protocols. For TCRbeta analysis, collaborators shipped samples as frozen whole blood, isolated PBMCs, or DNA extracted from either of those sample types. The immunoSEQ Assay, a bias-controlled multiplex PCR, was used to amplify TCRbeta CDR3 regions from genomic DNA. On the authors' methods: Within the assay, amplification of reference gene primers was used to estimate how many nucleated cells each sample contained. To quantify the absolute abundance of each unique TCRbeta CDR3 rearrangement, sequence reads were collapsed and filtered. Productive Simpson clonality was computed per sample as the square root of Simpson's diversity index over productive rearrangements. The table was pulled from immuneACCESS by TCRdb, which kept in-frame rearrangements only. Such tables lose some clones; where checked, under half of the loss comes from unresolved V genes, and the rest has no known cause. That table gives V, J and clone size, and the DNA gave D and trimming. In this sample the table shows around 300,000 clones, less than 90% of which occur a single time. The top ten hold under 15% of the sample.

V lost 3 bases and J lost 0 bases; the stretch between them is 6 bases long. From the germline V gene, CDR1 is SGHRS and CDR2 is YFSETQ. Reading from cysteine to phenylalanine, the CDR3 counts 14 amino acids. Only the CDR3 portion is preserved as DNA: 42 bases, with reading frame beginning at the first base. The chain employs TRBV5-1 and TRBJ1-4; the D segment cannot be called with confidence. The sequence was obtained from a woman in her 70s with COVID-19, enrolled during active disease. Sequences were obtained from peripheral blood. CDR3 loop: CASSSGSTNEKLFF. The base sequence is TGCGCCAGCAGCTCCGGGTCAACTAATGAAAAACTGTTTTTT.